The rows below give T cell receptor beta chains drawn from one sample of a study of T cells in Graves' hyperthyroidism and ophthalmopathy. In TCRdb, the multiplex PCR reads were re-called with MiXCR into one record per CDR3 protein. The sample holds roughly 560,000 distinct CDR3 sequences, about 15% seen once. The sample comprised blood. These receptor sequences come from a woman in her thirties or forties with Graves' ophthalmopathy. The CDR3 runs from the conserved cysteine through the conserved F or W. The D gene is left open where the match is weak. The size field is filled for only some rows; it gives once, few, many or a size class.

V	size	J	D	DNA	CDR3
TRBV18	few	TRBJ2-5	.	TGTGCCAGCTCACCGGGACTCCGTGCCCAGTACTTC	CASSPGLRAQYF
TRBV14	many	TRBJ2-5	TRBD2	TGTGCCAGCAGCTCACTAGCGGGGGGCCCCCAAGAGACCCAGTACTTC	CASSSLAGGPQETQYF
TRBV28	once	TRBJ2-7	TRBD2	TGTGCCAGCAGTTTATTGACTAGCGGGAGGCACTCCTACGAGCAGTACTTC	CASSLLTSGRHSYEQYF
TRBV20-1	.	TRBJ1-1	TRBD1	TGCAGTGCTAGAGCCGGGACAGGGGGAGCTTTCTTT	CSARAGTGGAFF
TRBV19	few	TRBJ1-1	.	TGTGCCAGTAGTATTGGTGGCGGGACGGGCAACACTGAAGCTTTCTTT	CASSIGGGTGNTEAFF
TRBV28	.	TRBJ1-5	.	TGTGCCAGCAGTTTTTGGGGCAGGAAAAATCAGCCCCAGCATTTT	CASSFWGRKNQPQHF
TRBV29-1	many	TRBJ1-2	.	TGCAGCGTTGAAGACGGCTATGGCTACACCTTC	CSVEDGYGYTF
TRBV11-2	many	TRBJ2-7	.	TGTGCCAGCAGCTCCAACAAGGACAGCTACGAGCAGTACTTC	CASSSNKDSYEQYF
TRBV19	few	TRBJ1-2	TRBD1	TGTGCCAGTAGTCCCCAAGGGACAGGCGGAGGCTACACCTTC	CASSPQGTGGGYTF
TRBV4-1	many	TRBJ2-7	TRBD1	TGCGCCAGCAGCCAAATAGTGGACAGGGGCTACGAGCAGTACTTC	CASSQIVDRGYEQYF
TRBV5-1	.	TRBJ2-2	.	TGCGCCAGCAGCTACAAACAGGGTACCGGGGAGCTGTTTTTT	CASSYKQGTGELFF
TRBV12-3/TRBV12-4	.	TRBJ2-7	.	TGTGCCAGCAGTTTAGCTTCGGAGGTATGGGGCGAGCAGTACTTC	CASSLASEVWGEQYF
TRBV5-1	many	TRBJ2-7	TRBD2	TGCGCCAGCAGCCCCGGGACTAGCAGAACCTACGAGCAGTACTTC	CASSPGTSRTYEQYF
TRBV6-4	.	TRBJ2-5	TRBD2	TGTGCCAGCAGTGAGGGACTAGGGGCGGAGACCCAGTACTTC	CASSEGLGAETQYF
TRBV10-3	many	TRBJ1-1	.	TGTGCCATCAGTGAGTCAGGGATTGAAGCTTTCTTT	CAISESGIEAFF
TRBV29-1	.	TRBJ2-5	TRBD2	TGCAGCGTTGAAGGAGGGACTAGCGGGGACCAAGAGACCCAGTACTTC	CSVEGGTSGDQETQYF
TRBV11-2	many	TRBJ1-1	TRBD1	TGTGCCAGCAGCTTAGATCGTTGGGACAGCACAATGAACACTGAAGCTTTCTTT	CASSLDRWDSTMNTEAFF
TRBV2	.	TRBJ2-2	TRBD2	TGTGCCAGCAGTGTGCTGGCGGGAGGGCCCGGGGAGCTGTTTTTT	CASSVLAGGPGELFF
TRBV9	many	TRBJ2-2	.	TGTGCCAGCAGCGCCGGGGACTTACTGACCGGGGAGCTGTTTTTT	CASSAGDLLTGELFF
TRBV29-1	many	TRBJ2-5	TRBD2	TGCAGCGTTGGGGGTAGCGGGATGAGGGAGACCCAGTACTTC	CSVGGSGMRETQYF
TRBV28	.	TRBJ2-5	.	TGTGCCAGCAGTGGACAATACCACCAAGAGACCCAGTACTTC	CASSGQYHQETQYF
TRBV11-1	few	TRBJ2-3	TRBD2	TGTGCCAGCAGCTTAGAGGGTAGCGGGAGTGGAGATACGCAGTATTTT	CASSLEGSGSGDTQYF
TRBV7-8	many	TRBJ2-5	.	TGTGCCAGCAGCTTAGGTTTCGGTGGGGGGGAGACCCAGTACTTC	CASSLGFGGGETQYF
TRBV12-3/TRBV12-4	.	TRBJ1-2	TRBD1	TGTGCCAGCAGTTCGCAGGGGGCGCAGGGGGACTATGGCTACACCTTC	CASSSQGAQGDYGYTF
TRBV6-1	few	TRBJ2-7	.	TGTGCCAGCAGCCGGCCCTCGAACCCCTACGAGCAGTACTTC	CASSRPSNPYEQYF
TRBV6-4	many	TRBJ2-2	.	TGTGCCAGCAGTGAACTAGGGAACACCGGGGAGCTGTTTTTT	CASSELGNTGELFF
TRBV13	many	TRBJ1-2	.	TGTGCCAGCAGCGCCGTTACGGTCCATGGCTACACCTTC	CASSAVTVHGYTF
TRBV5-1	few	TRBJ2-2	TRBD2	TGCGCCAGCAGCCTGACTAGCTCGAACACCGGGGAGCTGTTTTTT	CASSLTSSNTGELFF
TRBV6-2/TRBV6-3	few	TRBJ1-5	.	TGTGCCAGCACCCAATCTGGGCCCCAGCATTTT	CASTQSGPQHF